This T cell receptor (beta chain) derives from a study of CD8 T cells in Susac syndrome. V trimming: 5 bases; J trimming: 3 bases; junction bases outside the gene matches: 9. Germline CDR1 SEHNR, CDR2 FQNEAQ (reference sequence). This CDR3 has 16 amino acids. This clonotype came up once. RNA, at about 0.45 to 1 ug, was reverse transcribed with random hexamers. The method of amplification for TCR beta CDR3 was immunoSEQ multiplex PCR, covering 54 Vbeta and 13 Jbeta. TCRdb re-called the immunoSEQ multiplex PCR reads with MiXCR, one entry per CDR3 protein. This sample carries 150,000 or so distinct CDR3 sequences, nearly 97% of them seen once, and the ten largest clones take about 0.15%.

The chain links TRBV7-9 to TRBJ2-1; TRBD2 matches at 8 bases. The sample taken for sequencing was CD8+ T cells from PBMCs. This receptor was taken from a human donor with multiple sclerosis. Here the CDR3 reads CASSRGGLENYNEQFF. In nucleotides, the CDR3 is TGTGCCAGCAGCAGAGGGGGACTAGAGAACTACAATGAGCAGTTCTTC.